Listed here are 30 T cell receptor beta chains from one sample, sequenced in a study of T cells in Graves' hyperthyroidism and ophthalmopathy. Amplification yielded TCR beta CDR3 regions, with RNA transcripts as the source. During a first-round RT-PCR of the TCR CDR3, the HTBI primer set was used. TCRdb ran MiXCR on the multiplex PCR reads and lists one entry per CDR3 protein. The profile covers about 530,000 distinct CDR3 sequences, with roughly a sixth appearing a single time and approximately 15% taken by the ten largest. Sequenced material: blood. The receptors were sampled from a woman aged 18 to 35 with Graves' ophthalmopathy.

The J gene is TRBJ2-2, the V gene TRBV2; TRBD1 agrees at 10 bases. The germline V gene has CDR1 SNHLY and CDR2 FYNNEI. The CDR3 consists of 17 residues. V trimming: 4 bases; J trimming: 1 base; junction bases outside the gene matches: 6. CDR3 residues: CASSGGTGVGNTGELFF. For the CDR3, the DNA is TGTGCCAGCAGTGGAGGGACAGGGGTTGGGAACACCGGGGAGCTGTTTTTT. Full variable domain (remainder filled in from reference TRBV2 and TRBJ2-2): EPEVTQTPSHQVTQMGQEVILRCVPISNHLYFYWYRQILGQKVEFLVSFYNNEISEKSEIFDDQFSVERPDGSNFTLKIRSTKLEDSAMYFCASSGGTGVGNTGELFFGEGSRLTVL.

This clonotype was seen many times. Here the CDR3 DNA reads TGTGCCAGCAGCTCAGACACCCTCGGGGGCTACACCTTC. Protein product: CASSSDTLGGYTF. The chain uses TRBV7-9 and TRBJ1-2, with D hard to call. This CDR3 comprises 13 residues. From germline, CDR1 is SEHNR and CDR2 FQNEAQ (reference sequence). The V end was cut by 4 bases, the J end by 8 bases, with 14 bases between.

This clonotype was detected many times. The rearrangement links TRBV19 to TRBJ1-5; tentative D call: TRBD1 (6 bases). V lost 9 bases and J lost 1, with 13 bases in between. The CDR3 totals 14 residues. CDR1 is LNHDA and CDR2 is SQIVND in the germline V gene (reference sequence). The DNA of the CDR3 is TGTGCCAGCAGCCGCGGACAGAGCAATCAGCCCCAGCATTTT. Protein: CASSRGQSNQPQHF. Supplemented by reference TRBV19 and TRBJ1-5, the full variable domain reads DGGITQSPKYLFRKEGQNVTLSCEQNLNHDAMYWYRQDPGQGLRLIYYSQIVNDFQKGDIAEGYSVSREKKESFPLTVTSAQKNPTAFYLCASSRGQSNQPQHFGDGTRLSIL.

This clonotype was counted many times. The chain carries TRBV28 and TRBJ1-4, with D possibly TRBD1 on 5 matching bases. Trimming left V 8 bases short and J 9 bases short, with 19 bases between. From germline, CDR1 is MDHEN and CDR2 SYDVKM. The CDR3 has 14 amino acids. The CDR3 spells CASQSRDLHQKLFF. CDR3 nucleotides: TGTGCCAGCCAGTCGAGGGACCTGCATCAAAAACTGTTTTTT.

This clonotype showed up many times. The V call is TRBV6-1, the J call TRBJ1-1; 11 nucleotides align to TRBD1. Per germline, CDR1 MNHNS and CDR2 SASEGT. V was pared by 6 bases and J by 5 bases, with 5 bases of the junction left unmatched. The length of the CDR3 is 14 residues. CDR3 sequence reads: CASRRTGGETEAFF. Here the CDR3 DNA reads TGTGCCAGCAGGAGGACAGGGGGCGAAACTGAAGCTTTCTTT.

In this sample, this clonotype turned up many times. This rearrangement joins TRBV5-1 to TRBJ1-1; 10 positions agree with TRBD1. Losses at the gene ends were 4 bases for V and 1 base for J; bases not matched to a gene: 4. The CDR3 runs 15 residues. CDR1 SGHRS and CDR2 YFSETQ come from the germline V gene. CDR3 nucleotides: TGCGCCAGCAGCACGACAGGGGGCAAGAACACTGAAGCTTTCTTT. Translating gives CASSTTGGKNTEAFF.

This sequence joins TRBV20-1 and TRBJ1-5, with 7 positions matching TRBD1. From germline, CDR1 is DFQATT and CDR2 SNEGSKA (reference sequence). This CDR3 comprises 15 residues. Losses at the gene ends were 5 bases for V and 6 bases for J; bases not matched to a gene: 13. This chain's CDR3 is CSASRDSGSSQPQHF. DNA for the CDR3: TGCAGTGCTTCCCGGGACAGTGGGTCGAGTCAGCCCCAGCATTTT.

This clonotype was detected many times. J is TRBJ1-5 and V is TRBV3-1; TRBD1 is a possible D gene (6 bases). V dropped 4 bases and J dropped 0 bases, with 13 bases sitting between them. Germline loops: CDR1 LGHDT, CDR2 YNNKEL (reference sequence). CDR3 length: 16 residues. The CDR3 reads CASSPQGGGSNQPQHF. Here the CDR3 DNA reads TGTGCCAGCAGCCCCCAGGGAGGGGGTAGCAATCAGCCCCAGCATTTT.

This clonotype was observed a handful of times. This chain joins TRBV18 and TRBJ1-4; a weak D match, TRBD1 (6 bases). The CDR3 contains 16 residues. Germline V gene lookup returns CDR1 KGHSH and CDR2 LQKENI. Trimming removed 5 bases at V and 0 bases at J, with 13 bases between. CDR3 loop: CASSGTRGPTNEKLFF. CDR3 nucleotides: TGTGCCAGCTCAGGGACCCGGGGGCCAACTAATGAAAAACTGTTTTTT.

There are many counts of this clonotype. The CDR3 sequence: CASISRLGPYNEQFF. In DNA, the CDR3 is TGTGCCAGCATCTCTCGACTAGGCCCCTACAATGAGCAGTTCTTC. The chain recombines TRBV6-1 with TRBJ2-1; tentatively, D is TRBD2 (6 bases). Trimming took off 7 bases at V and 2 bases at J, with 15 bases between the two ends. CDR1 MNHNS and CDR2 SASEGT come from the germline V gene. The CDR3 totals 15 residues.

As regards this clonotype: With a much larger clone just one base away, this may be a read error. V usage is TRBV5-1 and J usage is TRBJ2-3, with TRBD2 matching 9 bases. CDR1 and CDR2 (germline): SGHRS, YFSETQ. The CDR3 is made up of 16 amino acids. In nucleotides, the CDR3 is TGCGCCAGCAGCGGCGGGGGGGCCACGTCGGCAGATATGCAGTATTTT. Its protein is CASSGGGATSADMQYF.

J is TRBJ1-2 and V is TRBV28; TRBD1 might be the D (5 bases). The germline V gene encodes CDR1 MDHEN and CDR2 SYDVKM. The CDR3 has 17 amino acids. With 2 bases removed from V and 8 bases from J, the gap between germline ends came to 24 bases. The CDR3 nucleotides are TGTGCCAGCAGTTTAGAAGGGGAAGGGGAGCCTGGAATAGGCTACACCTTC. Translating it yields CASSLEGEGEPGIGYTF.

This clonotype was seen ten or more times. This chain uses TRBV28 with TRBJ1-1; D not certain. Germline CDR1 MDHEN, CDR2 SYDVKM. The CDR3 is 14 residues long. V lost 4 bases to trimming and J lost 1 base, with 10 bases between them. The CDR3 nucleotides are TGTGCCAGCAGTTCAGGACGGTCGAACACTGAAGCTTTCTTT. Protein sequence: CASSSGRSNTEAFF.

This chain links TRBV19 with TRBJ1-2; no clear D gene. This CDR3 is 15 amino acids long. Trimming removed 2 bases at V and 4 bases at J, with 14 bases between. The germline CDR1 and CDR2 sequences are LNHDA and SQIVND (reference sequence). The CDR3 sequence: CASSIIERQGYGYTF. CDR3 nucleotides: TGTGCCAGTAGTATAATCGAGAGACAAGGCTATGGCTACACCTTC.

The rearrangement uses TRBV20-1 and TRBJ2-7; 8 bases map to TRBD1. CDR1 and CDR2 from the germline V gene are DFQATT and SNEGSKA (reference sequence). Losses at the gene ends were 0 bases for V and 4 bases for J; bases not matched to a gene: 5. The CDR3 covers 14 residues. For the CDR3, the DNA is TGCAGTGCTAGAGAGACAGGGGATTTATACGAGCAGTACTTC. Its translation: CSARETGDLYEQYF.

This clonotype appeared many times. CDR3 in DNA: TGCAGTGCTAGAGTTGAGACGGTGAATTCACCCCTCCACTTT. Its protein is CSARVETVNSPLHF. V and J are TRBV20-1 and TRBJ1-6; D uncertain. The CDR3 length is 14 residues. V lost 1 base and J lost 7, with 11 bases in between. Germline loops: CDR1 DFQATT, CDR2 SNEGSKA (reference sequence).

The chain combines TRBV5-1 with TRBJ2-3; TRBD2 aligns across 13 bases. The CDR3 has 17 residues. In germline, CDR1 is SGHRS, CDR2 YFSETQ. V lost 4 bases, J lost 2 bases, and 7 bases stayed unmatched. The CDR3 loop is CASSPGLAGASTDTQYF. CDR3 coding DNA: TGCGCCAGCAGCCCTGGACTAGCGGGGGCCTCCACAGATACGCAGTATTTT.

This clonotype has ten or more counts. The chain employs TRBV12-3 or TRBV12-4 and TRBJ2-3; 11 nucleotides agree with TRBD2. Germline trimming cut 5 bases from V and 3 bases from J; bases unmatched to any gene: 7. The CDR3 length is 16 residues. CDR3 nucleotides: TGTGCCAGCAGTGCCCGACTAGCGGGACAGACAGATACGCAGTATTTT. Translating gives CASSARLAGQTDTQYF.

This clonotype was found a few times. This sequence joins TRBV5-5 and TRBJ2-7; 9 bases are shared with TRBD1. V lost 1 base and J lost 5; bases outside the gene matches: 7. The CDR3 loop spans 15 amino acids. Germline CDR1 SGHKS, CDR2 YYEKEE (reference sequence). CDR3 nucleotides: TGTGCCAGCAGCTTGCTCGGGACAGGGAGCCACGAGCAGTACTTC. The encoded protein is CASSLLGTGSHEQYF. The entire variable domain, with the rest obtained from reference TRBV5-5 and TRBJ2-7, is as follows: DAGVTQSPTHLIKTRGQQVTLRCSPISGHKSVSWYQQVLGQGPQFIFQYYEKEERGRGNFPDRFSARQFPNYSSELNVNALLLGDSALYLCASSLLGTGSHEQYFGPGTRLTVT.

This clonotype was recorded a few times. This rearrangement joins TRBV6-1 to TRBJ1-3, with no clear D. This CDR3 region has 16 residues. CDR1 and CDR2 (germline): MNHNS, SASEGT. V lost 5 bases, J lost 0 bases, and 14 bases lay in between. Here the CDR3 reads CASSSSDTSSGNTIYF. In DNA form, the CDR3 reads TGTGCCAGCAGTTCGTCCGACACCAGCTCTGGAAACACCATATATTTT.

In regard to this clonotype: A single base separates this from a much larger clone, so it may be a read error. The V gene is TRBV6-2 or TRBV6-3, the J gene TRBJ1-2; TRBD1 is a possible D gene (5 bases). From germline, CDR1 is MNHEY and CDR2 SVGEGT. This CDR3 contains 16 residues. Deletions cut 5 bases from V and 6 bases from J, with 22 bases between. The CDR3 region is CASSGATGPSVHGYTF. The CDR3 coding sequence is TGTGCCAGCAGTGGGGCGACCGGCCCAAGTGTACATGGCTACACCTTC.

This clonotype has at least ten counts. The chain uses TRBV15 and TRBJ1-1; tentative D call: TRBD1 (5 bases). The CDR3 loop spans 14 amino acids. Per the germline V gene, CDR1 is LNHNV and CDR2 is YYDKDF (reference sequence). The ends were cut back, 2 bases at V and 2 bases at J, with 9 bases in the middle. CDR3: CATSRSRVNTEAFF. The CDR3 coding sequence is TGTGCCACCAGCAGAAGCAGGGTTAACACTGAAGCTTTCTTT.

This clonotype was counted at least ten times. V and J are TRBV20-1 and TRBJ1-6; D might be TRBD1 (5 bases). The length of the CDR3 is 16 residues. Germline V gene sequence: CDR1 DFQATT, CDR2 SNEGSKA (reference sequence). V shed 0 bases and J shed 10 bases, with 19 bases lying between them. CDR3 loop: CSARDRIEQGGSPLHF. The CDR3 nucleotides are TGCAGTGCTAGAGATCGGATTGAGCAGGGTGGATCACCCCTCCACTTT.

Ten or more counts support this clonotype. This chain uses TRBV12-3 or TRBV12-4 with TRBJ2-5, with D uncertain. The V end lost 3 bases, the J end lost 5 bases, and 7 bases lay between the germline ends. CDR3 length: 12 residues. The CDR3 coding sequence is TGTGCCAGCAGTTTTTACGGGGAGACCCAGTACTTC. Amino acids: CASSFYGETQYF.

In its sample, this clonotype was seen many times. The V gene is TRBV2, the J gene TRBJ1-1; 7 nucleotides line up with TRBD1. Trimming took 7 bases from V and 4 from J; bases not matched to a gene: 6. Germline-derived CDR1 and CDR2 are SNHLY and FYNNEI. The CDR3 is 13 amino acids. The CDR3 protein is CASKKRDSTEAFF. The CDR3 region has the DNA TGTGCCAGCAAAAAGAGGGACAGCACTGAAGCTTTCTTT.

A few counts support this clonotype. The chain joins TRBV27 to TRBJ1-1; D call uncertain. V gave up 3 bases and J gave up 2 bases, with 10 bases separating them. Germline loops: CDR1 MNHEY, CDR2 SMNVEV (reference sequence). The CDR3 is 14 residues long. This CDR3 is CASSFREFNTEAFF. The CDR3 DNA is TGTGCCAGCAGTTTCAGAGAATTCAACACTGAAGCTTTCTTT.

This clonotype was seen many times. J is TRBJ1-6 and V is TRBV20-1; D call uncertain. Per the germline V gene, CDR1 is DFQATT and CDR2 is SNEGSKA (reference sequence). CDR3 length equals 18 residues. The V end lost 6 bases, the J end lost 8 bases, and 29 bases lay between the germline ends. CDR3: CSAKDEKDLPIKYSPLHF. The DNA for the CDR3 is TGCAGTGCCAAAGACGAGAAGGACCTGCCGATAAAGTATTCACCCCTCCACTTT.

The chain is built from TRBV7-2 and TRBJ2-7; D gene ambiguous. The V gene lost 2 bases and the J gene lost 0 bases, with 14 bases spanning the gap. The germline gives CDR1 SGHTA, CDR2 FQGNSA. This CDR3 contains 16 residues. This chain's CDR3 is CASSLLGSWSSYEQYF. The CDR3 DNA reads as TGTGCCAGCAGCTTACTAGGTAGCTGGAGCTCCTACGAGCAGTACTTC.

In this sample, this clonotype turned up a few times. The V call is TRBV29-1, the J call TRBJ2-7; D remains ambiguous. V gave up 5 bases and J gave up 7 bases, with 15 bases separating them. Germline V lookup: CDR1 SQVTM, CDR2 ANQGSEA. The CDR3 loop spans 12 amino acids. The CDR3 loop is CSVSNTLWEQYF. The CDR3, as DNA: TGCAGCGTTAGTAACACCCTCTGGGAGCAGTACTTC.

This clonotype was observed a few times. The V gene is TRBV18, the J gene TRBJ1-1; TRBD1 might be the D (5 bases). V dropped 0 bases and J dropped 4 bases, with 12 bases sitting between them. Germline loops: CDR1 KGHSH, CDR2 LQKENI. The CDR3 has 15 residues. CDR3 amino acids: CASSPPGGGSTEAFF. The CDR3 DNA reads TGTGCCAGCTCACCACCTGGGGGGGGGAGCACTGAAGCTTTCTTT.